What follows describes a single T cell receptor beta chain. Its target is not known. Distinct nucleotide sequences in the sample also encode this CDR3. The V gene's germline CDR1 is LGHNA and CDR2 YSLEER. The CDR3 consists of 13 residues. Trimming stripped 1 base from V and 3 bases from J, with 7 bases between. The method was immunoSEQ multiplex PCR; TCRdb's version includes in-frame clones alone and lacks a portion of them. The table lists 2 million or so clones, about 95% of them singletons, with more than 0.95% in the top ten. Terminally differentiated effector memory CD45RA+ cells were left out of the naive CD8 fraction, which was CD45RO-negative and positively selected for CCR7. These data come from a study of shared clonotypes between healthy human individuals. Overall study: The donor group consisted of two women and a few men, aged 18 to 49. CD4 naive and memory got three plates each, CD8 naive two, CD8 memory one.

General observations from the study: The study found roughly 5% of naive CD4 clonotypes shared across a few donors.

The chain has TRBV4-3 and TRBJ2-7; no clear D gene. Sequencing input: naive CD8+ T cells sorted from blood. The source is a young man in good health. The CDR3 bases are TGCGCCAGCAGCCAAGGAACGGACTACGAGCAGTACTTC. Its protein product is CASSQGTDYEQYF.